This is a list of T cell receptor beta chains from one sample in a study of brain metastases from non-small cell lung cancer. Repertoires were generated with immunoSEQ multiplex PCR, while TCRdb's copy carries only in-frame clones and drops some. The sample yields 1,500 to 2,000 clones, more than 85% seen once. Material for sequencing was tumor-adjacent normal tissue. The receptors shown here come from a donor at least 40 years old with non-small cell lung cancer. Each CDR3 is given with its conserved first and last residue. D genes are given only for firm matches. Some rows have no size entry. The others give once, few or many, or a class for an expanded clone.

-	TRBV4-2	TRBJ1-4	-	TGTGCCAGCAGCCAAGATATTGGGGGGAATGAAAAACTGTTTTTT	CASSQDIGGNEKLFF
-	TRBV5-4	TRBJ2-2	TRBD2	TGTGCCAGCAGCGCGGCTAGCGGGAGCTCCCGGGAGCTGTTTTTT	CASSAASGSSRELFF
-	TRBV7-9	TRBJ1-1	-	TGTGCCAGCACCCTTTGGGGGGCTGAAGCTTTCTTT	CASTLWGAEAFF
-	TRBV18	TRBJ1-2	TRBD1	TGTGCCAGCTCACCACTTTCCGCGAACAGGGGTCGAAACTATGGCTACACCTTC	CASSPLSANRGRNYGYTF
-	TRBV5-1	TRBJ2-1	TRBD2	TGCGCCAGCAGCCCGGCGGGGCTAGGAGCGGGAACTGAGCAGTTCTTC	CASSPAGLGAGTEQFF
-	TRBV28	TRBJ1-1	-	TGTGCCAGCAGTTTACCCTTGCGGCCGAACACTGAAGCTTTCTTT	CASSLPLRPNTEAFF
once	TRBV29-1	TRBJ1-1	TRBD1	TGCAGCGTTGTTGTGGGAGGACAGGGGGGTAGCGCTGAAGCTTTCTTT	CSVVVGGQGGSAEAFF
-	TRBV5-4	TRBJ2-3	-	TGTGCCAGCAGCTCTGACACAGATACGCAGTATTTT	CASSSDTDTQYF
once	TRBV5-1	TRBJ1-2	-	TGCGCCAGCAGCCAACTCAGCGGGGGAAGCTACACCTTC	CASSQLSGGSYTF
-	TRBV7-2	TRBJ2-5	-	TGTGCCAGCAGCTTGGGGGGGGCATTCGAGACCCAGTACTTC	CASSLGGAFETQYF
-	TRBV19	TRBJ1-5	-	TGTGCCAGTAGAGGCTTTGGCAGTAGCAATCAGCCCCAGCATTTT	CASRGFGSSNQPQHF
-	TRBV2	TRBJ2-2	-	TGTGCCAGCAGTGACCCCAAACTAGCTAACACCGGGGAGCTGTTTTTT	CASSDPKLANTGELFF
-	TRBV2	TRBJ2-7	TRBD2	TGTGCCAGCAGTCCTAGGGCTAGCGGGAGCCACGAGCAGTACTTC	CASSPRASGSHEQYF
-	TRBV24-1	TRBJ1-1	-	TGTGCCACCAGTGACTCCAGACAGGCCGGGACTGAAGCTTTCTTT	CATSDSRQAGTEAFF
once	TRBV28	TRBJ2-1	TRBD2	TGTGCCAGCAGTTTAGGCGGGAGTAGGAATGAGCAGTTCTTC	CASSLGGSRNEQFF
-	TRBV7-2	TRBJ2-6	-	TGTGCCAGCAGCTTTGCGAGCTCTGGGGCCAACGTCCTGACTTTC	CASSFASSGANVLTF
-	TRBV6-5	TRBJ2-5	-	TGTGCCAGCATCGAGATGTACCAAGAGACCCAGTACTTC	CASIEMYQETQYF
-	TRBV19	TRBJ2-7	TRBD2	TGTGCTAGTAGTTTGCGGACTAGCGGGGAGCAGTACTTC	CASSLRTSGEQYF
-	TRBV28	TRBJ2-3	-	TGTGCCAGCAGCCCGGTAGGTCGAGTACTCACAGATACGCAGTATTTT	CASSPVGRVLTDTQYF
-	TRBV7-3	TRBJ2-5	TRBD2	TGTGCCAGCAGTTCTAGCGGGGGGGCTGGAGAGACCCAGTACTTC	CASSSSGGAGETQYF
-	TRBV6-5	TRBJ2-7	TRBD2	TGTGCCAGCAGTTACTCGACTAGCGGGGCTTCCTACGAGCAATACTTC	CASSYSTSGASYEQYF
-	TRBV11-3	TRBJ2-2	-	TGTGCCAGCAGCCCTCGGGACATGGGGAACACCGGGGAGCTGTTTTTT	CASSPRDMGNTGELFF
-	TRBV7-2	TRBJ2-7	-	TGTGCCAGCAGCTTAAGGAGCGGTGGGGAGTACTTC	CASSLRSGGEYF
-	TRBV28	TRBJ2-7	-	TGTGCCAGCAGACTTAAAGGGCACTACGAGCAGTACTTC	CASRLKGHYEQYF
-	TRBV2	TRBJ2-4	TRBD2	TGTGCCAGCGCAGGACTAGCGGGAGGGGTAGCCAAAAACATTCAGTACTTC	CASAGLAGGVAKNIQYF
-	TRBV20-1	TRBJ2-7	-	TGCAGTGCTAAGGACGGCTACGAGCAGTACTTC	CSAKDGYEQYF
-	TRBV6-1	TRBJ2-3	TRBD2	TGTGCCAACAGTGAAGTTACTAGCGGGGGCACAGATACGCAGTATTTT	CANSEVTSGGTDTQYF
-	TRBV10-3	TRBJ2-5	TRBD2	TGTGCCATCAGTGAGTCCCCAGCGGGGGGCCGGAAGACCCAGTACTTC	CAISESPAGGRKTQYF
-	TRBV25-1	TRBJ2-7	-	TGTGCCAGCATCCTACCATTAGCGGAAAGCGAGCAGTACTTC	CASILPLAESEQYF
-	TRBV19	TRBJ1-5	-	TGTGCCAGTAGTTCCCGCCCCCCCTATAGCAATCAGCCCCAGCATTTT	CASSSRPPYSNQPQHF
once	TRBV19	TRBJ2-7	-	TGTGCCAGTAGTATGGGCCATGGCGGGTACGAGCAGTACTTC	CASSMGHGGYEQYF
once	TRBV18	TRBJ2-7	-	TGTGCCAACTCACCACAGCCTGCCTACGAGCAGTACTTC	CANSPQPAYEQYF
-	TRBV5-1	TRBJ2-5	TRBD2	TGCGCCAGCAGCTTGGAGGCTAGCGGGGGGATTAAACAAGAGACCCAGTACTTC	CASSLEASGGIKQETQYF
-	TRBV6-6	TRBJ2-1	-	TGTGCCAGCAGTCCAAGCGATGAGCAGTTCTTC	CASSPSDEQFF
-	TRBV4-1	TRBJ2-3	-	TGCGCCAGCAGCCAAGCAGGTGCACTCACAGATACGCAGTATTTT	CASSQAGALTDTQYF
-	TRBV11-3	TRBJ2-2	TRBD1	TGTGCCAGCAGCCACCGGGACAGGGGAAGCGGGGAGCTGTTTTTT	CASSHRDRGSGELFF
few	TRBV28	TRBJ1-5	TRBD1	TGTGCCAGCAGTCCTGGCCTGGACAGGGAAGGCAGTCAGCCCCAGCATTTT	CASSPGLDREGSQPQHF
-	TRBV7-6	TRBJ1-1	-	TGTGCCAGCAGCTTACTGTTACAGTCTGAAGCTTTCTTT	CASSLLLQSEAFF
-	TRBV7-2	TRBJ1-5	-	TGTGCCAGCAGCTTAGTTTGGCAGACCAATCAGCCCCAGCATTTT	CASSLVWQTNQPQHF
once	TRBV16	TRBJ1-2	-	TGTGCCAGCAGCCAATCGCGGGGGGCTGAGTATGGCTACACCTTC	CASSQSRGAEYGYTF
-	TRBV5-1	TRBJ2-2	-	TGCGCCAGCAGCTTGCAGGGCGACACCGGGGAGCTGTTTTTT	CASSLQGDTGELFF
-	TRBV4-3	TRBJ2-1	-	TGCGCCAGCAGCCAAGATATTGGAGGGCTCGAGCAGTTCTTC	CASSQDIGGLEQFF
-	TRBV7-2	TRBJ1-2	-	TGTGCCAGCAGCTCGAGGGGGGGCAGTGGCTATCGCTACACCTTC	CASSSRGGSGYRYTF
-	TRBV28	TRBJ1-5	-	TGTGCCAGCAGCTCGGGGGCAGGGCAGCAGCCCCAGCATTTT	CASSSGAGQQPQHF
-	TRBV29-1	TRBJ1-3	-	TGCAGCGTTGAAGATAGGCGACAAGGAGGAGGAAACACCATATATTTT	CSVEDRRQGGGNTIYF
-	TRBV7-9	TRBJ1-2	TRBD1	TGTGCCAGCAGCCCAGGGACAGGGTCGAGGGGCTACACCTTC	CASSPGTGSRGYTF
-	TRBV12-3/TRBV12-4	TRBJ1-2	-	TGTGCCAGCAGACAGGAAATAGAAGGCTACACCTTC	CASRQEIEGYTF
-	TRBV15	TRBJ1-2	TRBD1	TGTGCCACCAGCAGAACCGGGACAGGGAATTATGGCTACACCTTC	CATSRTGTGNYGYTF
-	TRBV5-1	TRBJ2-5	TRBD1	TGCGCCAGCAGCTTGACAGGGGATGAGACCCAGTACTTC	CASSLTGDETQYF
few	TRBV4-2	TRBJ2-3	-	TGTGCCAGCAGCCAAGACAGCACAGATACGCAGTATTTT	CASSQDSTDTQYF
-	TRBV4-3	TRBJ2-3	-	TGCGCCAGCAGCCAAGAGCTGACTAGCACAGATACGCAGTATTTT	CASSQELTSTDTQYF
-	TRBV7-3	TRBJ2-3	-	TGTGCCAGCAGCTTAATGGGGGGACCAGATACGCAGTATTTT	CASSLMGGPDTQYF
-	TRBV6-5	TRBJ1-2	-	TGTGCCAGCAAGGGCTGGGGCGCCTATGGCTACACCTTC	CASKGWGAYGYTF
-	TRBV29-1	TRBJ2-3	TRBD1	TGCAGCACTGGACAGGGGACAGATACGCAGTATTTT	CSTGQGTDTQYF